Listed below are T cell receptor beta chains from one sample, sequenced in a study of OX40 agonist ivuxolimab in advanced cancers. The protocol was immunoSEQ multiplex PCR, while the TCRdb copy is restricted to in-frame clones and leaves out a portion. The top ten clones hold around 0.82% of a sample with about 98,000 clones, approximately 91% of them seen once. The sequences come from CD4+ or CD8+ T cells sorted from blood, collected in a trial of the OX40 agonist ivuxolimab. These receptors came from an adult with an advanced solid tumor such as melanoma, head and neck, liver or kidney cancer. Each CDR3 is given with its conserved first and last residue. Fields, in order: clone size, V gene, D gene, J gene, CDR3 protein, CDR3 DNA. The D gene is left open where the match is weak. Clone size appears in some rows only: once, few, many, or a class for an expanded clone.

abundance: .
v_gene: TRBV27
d_gene: .
j_gene: TRBJ1-1
CDR3aa: CASSPFSGGMNTEAFF
CDR3nt: TGTGCCAGCAGTCCTTTCTCGGGCGGGATGAACACTGAAGCTTTCTTT

abundance: .
v_gene: TRBV6-5
d_gene: .
j_gene: TRBJ1-1
CDR3aa: CASSSGRGTEAFF
CDR3nt: TGTGCCAGCAGCTCGGGCCGGGGAACTGAAGCTTTCTTT

abundance: .
v_gene: TRBV5-1
d_gene: TRBD1
j_gene: TRBJ1-2
CDR3aa: CASSFSTGTGQLYTF
CDR3nt: TGCGCCAGCAGCTTCAGCACCGGGACAGGGCAGCTCTACACCTTC

abundance: .
v_gene: TRBV6-5
d_gene: .
j_gene: TRBJ1-2
CDR3aa: CASSYRPEYGYTF
CDR3nt: TGTGCCAGCAGTTACAGACCGGAATATGGCTACACCTTC

abundance: .
v_gene: TRBV2
d_gene: .
j_gene: TRBJ2-2
CDR3aa: CASSGTVEGKNTGELFF
CDR3nt: TGTGCCAGCAGCGGTACTGTAGAGGGGAAGAACACCGGGGAGCTGTTTTTT

abundance: .
v_gene: TRBV7-2
d_gene: .
j_gene: TRBJ1-5
CDR3aa: CASSSGVQPQHF
CDR3nt: TGTGCCAGCAGCTCCGGGGTTCAGCCCCAGCATTTT

abundance: .
v_gene: TRBV28
d_gene: .
j_gene: TRBJ1-2
CDR3aa: CASSSPQGTVYGYTF
CDR3nt: TGTGCCAGCAGTTCACCTCAGGGAACGGTCTATGGCTACACCTTC

abundance: .
v_gene: TRBV9
d_gene: .
j_gene: TRBJ2-4
CDR3aa: CASSVEAGAAKNIQYF
CDR3nt: TGTGCCAGCAGCGTAGAGGCAGGCGCAGCCAAAAACATTCAGTACTTC

abundance: .
v_gene: TRBV7-3
d_gene: TRBD1
j_gene: TRBJ2-2
CDR3aa: CASSLMGQGANTGELFF
CDR3nt: TGTGCCAGCAGCTTAATGGGACAGGGGGCGAACACCGGGGAGCTGTTTTTT

abundance: .
v_gene: TRBV21-1
d_gene: .
j_gene: TRBJ2-1
CDR3aa: CASSKDRSNEQFF
CDR3nt: TGTGCCAGCAGCAAAGATAGAAGTAATGAGCAGTTCTTC

abundance: .
v_gene: TRBV7-8
d_gene: .
j_gene: TRBJ2-1
CDR3aa: CASSPRRVRSYNEQFF
CDR3nt: TGTGCCAGCAGCCCGCGCCGGGTTAGAAGTTACAATGAGCAGTTCTTC

abundance: .
v_gene: TRBV6-1
d_gene: .
j_gene: TRBJ1-2
CDR3aa: CASSSLEGSGYGYTF
CDR3nt: TGTGCCAGCAGCTCGCTAGAAGGGTCGGGCTATGGCTACACCTTC

abundance: .
v_gene: TRBV5-1
d_gene: .
j_gene: TRBJ2-1
CDR3aa: CASSLAGPREQFF
CDR3nt: TGCGCCAGCAGCTTGGCTGGACCGCGTGAGCAGTTCTTC

abundance: few
v_gene: TRBV7-9
d_gene: .
j_gene: TRBJ1-1
CDR3aa: CASSLTATNTEAFF
CDR3nt: TGTGCCAGCAGCTTGACAGCTACGAACACTGAAGCTTTCTTT